The rows below give T cell receptor beta chains drawn from one sample of a study of blood T cell repertoires in COVID-19. TCRdb keeps only in-frame clones here, not all; method: immunoSEQ multiplex PCR. The data show over 400,000 clones, roughly 89% seen once. The source material was peripheral blood. The source of these receptors is a woman aged 45-59 years with COVID-19, enrolled during active disease. Each CDR3 is given with its conserved first and last residue. Each record gives: D gene, V gene, clone size, J gene, CDR3 length, CDR3 DNA, CDR3 protein. D genes are given only for firm matches. Size tells how often a clone was seen (once, few, many) or the class of an expanded clone, and some rows leave it out.

>-|TRBV6-5|-|TRBJ2-5|15
TGTGCCAGCAGTCTGGGCAGGGGACCTCAAGAGACCCAGTACTTC
CASSLGRGPQETQYF
>-|TRBV3-1/TRBV3-2|once|TRBJ1-1|16
TGTGCCAGCAGCCAAGGTAATAGCGGGGGCGGAACTGAAGCTTTCTTT
CASSQGNSGGGTEAFF
>TRBD1|TRBV20-1|-|TRBJ1-1|13
TGCAGTGCTAGTCTTGGAGGGGGCCAGGAAGCTTTCTTT
CSASLGGGQEAFF
>TRBD1|TRBV6-5|-|TRBJ2-7|14
TGTGCCAGCAGTTCCGGACAGGGAAGCTACGAGCAGTACTTC
CASSSGQGSYEQYF
>-|TRBV6-5|once|TRBJ1-1|15
TGTGCCAGCAGTTGGGAGGGACTTTCGAACACTGAAGCTTTCTTT
CASSWEGLSNTEAFF
>-|TRBV19|-|TRBJ1-1|15
TGTGCCAGTAAGTGGCAGTTAATGTTGAACACTGAAGCTTTCTTT
CASKWQLMLNTEAFF
>-|TRBV5-8|-|TRBJ1-5|14
TGTGCCAGCAGCTTGGGACAGGATGGACAGCCCCAGCATTTT
CASSLGQDGQPQHF
>-|TRBV6-6|-|TRBJ1-6|11
TGTGCCAGCAGCCCAGGGTCACCCCTCCACTTT
CASSPGSPLHF
>TRBD1|TRBV27|-|TRBJ1-1|14
TGTGCCAGCAGTCCATGGACAGGGGGCACTGAAGCTTTCTTT
CASSPWTGGTEAFF
>-|TRBV9|-|TRBJ1-4|16
TGTGCCAGCGCCCCAGACAAGATTGCAACTAATGAAAAACTGTTTTTT
CASAPDKIATNEKLFF
>TRBD2|TRBV30|-|TRBJ2-5|13
TGTGCCTGGGACCTGAGGGAGGGCGAGACCCAGTACTTC
CAWDLREGETQYF
>TRBD1|TRBV19|-|TRBJ2-1|12
TGTGCCAGTAGTATAGGCCGACAGGGGCAGTTCTTC
CASSIGRQGQFF